This is a list of T cell receptor beta chains from one sample in a study of T cell repertoires in aging, cancer and after chemotherapy. Via MiXCR, TCRdb re-called the multiplex PCR reads, giving one row per CDR3 protein. Among thousands of distinct CDR3 sequences listed, approximately 50% were seen once. Sequenced: blood. The receptors come from a human donor in good health. Both conserved end residues are part of each CDR3. D genes are given only for firm matches. Clone size is shown for a subset of rows, as once, few, many or a class of expanded clone.

>TRBV6-6|NA|NA|TRBJ2-3
TGTGCCAGCAGTGGTCGGACACTTAGCACAGATACGCAGTATTTT
CASSGRTLSTDTQYF
>TRBV6-5|NA|few|TRBJ2-5
TGTGCCAGCATGAGGACGGTCTTCGGAGGTGGCCAAGAGACCCAGTACTTC
CASMRTVFGGGQETQYF
>TRBV6-5|NA|NA|TRBJ1-5
TGTGCCATCAGTGTGGCGGGGAACCAGCCCCAGCATTTT
CAISVAGNQPQHF
>TRBV30|NA|few|TRBJ1-2
TGTGCCTGGACAGCTCACTATGGCTACACCTTC
CAWTAHYGYTF
>TRBV6-5|TRBD2|NA|TRBJ2-1
TGTGCCAGCAGGATAGCGGGGGGCTCACACAATGAGCAGTTCTTC
CASRIAGGSHNEQFF
>TRBV7-9|TRBD1|few|TRBJ2-7
TGTGCCAGCAGCTACGGGACAGGGGCCTCCTACGAGCAGTACTTC
CASSYGTGASYEQYF
>TRBV20-1|TRBD2|few|TRBJ2-3
TGCAGTGCTAGAGATGCCCTAGCGGGAGAGGCAGATACGCAGTATTTT
CSARDALAGEADTQYF
>TRBV15|NA|NA|TRBJ1-1
TGTGCCACCAGCACCCTTCCTCGGGGAAGCAACACTGAAGCTTTCTTT
CATSTLPRGSNTEAFF
>TRBV12-3/TRBV12-4|NA|NA|TRBJ1-4
TGTGCCAGCAGCCCCGGAGGAAAACTGTTTTTT
CASSPGGKLFF
>TRBV11-2|TRBD2|NA|TRBJ2-1
TGTGCCAGCAGCGCCCTAGCGGGAGTATACAATGAGCAGTTCTTC
CASSALAGVYNEQFF
>TRBV6-5|TRBD2|NA|TRBJ2-7
TGTGCCAGCAGTTCGACCCGCCGGGCTAGCGGGGCCTACGAGCAGTACTTC
CASSSTRRASGAYEQYF
>TRBV6-5|NA|few|TRBJ2-5
TGTGCCAGCAGTTATGGGGGCTCGGGGGAGACCCAGTACTTC
CASSYGGSGETQYF
>TRBV6-5|NA|NA|TRBJ1-2
TGTGCCAGCATCAAACCGGGGGGCTATGGCTACACCTTC
CASIKPGGYGYTF
>TRBV5-4|TRBD1|NA|TRBJ1-4
TGTGGCAGCAGCTTTGGGACAGGGAATGAAAAACTGTTTTTT
CGSSFGTGNEKLFF
>TRBV14|NA|NA|TRBJ2-1
TGTGCCAGCAGCCAAGTCCCCGGGAGTTCCTACAATGAGCAGTTCTTC
CASSQVPGSSYNEQFF
>TRBV28|NA|NA|TRBJ2-3
TGTGCCAGCAGCTGGGACAGCGTGGGGAGGGATACGCAGTATTTT
CASSWDSVGRDTQYF
>TRBV18|TRBD1|NA|TRBJ2-5
TGTGCCAGCTCGCCAAACAGGGGTGGAGAGACCCAGTACTTC
CASSPNRGGETQYF
>TRBV5-6|TRBD2|NA|TRBJ2-3
TGTGCCAGCAGCTGGAGAACCGGGACTAGCGGGAAGAGCACAGATACGCAGTATTTT
CASSWRTGTSGKSTDTQYF
>TRBV12-3/TRBV12-4|NA|few|TRBJ2-2
TGTGGCACCCGGCAGGGTCAAGCCGGGGAGCTGTTTTTT
CGTRQGQAGELFF
>TRBV18|TRBD1|few|TRBJ1-6
TGTGCCAGCTCACCCGCCCCCAACCTACAGGGGAGAAATTCACCCCTCCACTTT
CASSPAPNLQGRNSPLHF
>TRBV29-1|NA|NA|TRBJ1-5
TGCAGCGTTGGGGCCCAGGGGCAGCCCCAGCATTTT
CSVGAQGQPQHF
>TRBV24-1|NA|few|TRBJ2-2
TGTGCCACCCACGGGGGTGGGGTAATGAACACCGGGGAGCTGTTTTTT
CATHGGGVMNTGELFF
>TRBV10-3|TRBD1|NA|TRBJ2-3
TGTGCCATCAGTGGCACCGGGACAGGGGTGACAGATACGCAGTATTTT
CAISGTGTGVTDTQYF
>TRBV5-1|NA|NA|TRBJ1-2
TGCGCCAGCAAAGGAGTCTATGGCTACACCTTC
CASKGVYGYTF
>TRBV27|TRBD1|NA|TRBJ2-7
TGTGCCAGCTCACCCGGGACAGACTCCTACGAGCAGTACTTC
CASSPGTDSYEQYF
>TRBV20-1|NA|NA|TRBJ2-5
TGCAGTGCTAGCTCGGTGGAGACCCAGTACTTC
CSASSVETQYF
>TRBV5-4|TRBD1|few|TRBJ2-2
TGTGCCAGCAGCCCAGGGACAGGGACGAACACCGGGGAGCTGTTTTTT
CASSPGTGTNTGELFF
>TRBV30|NA|few|TRBJ2-7
TGTGCCTGGACAAGTCGGTCTAACAACTACGAGCAGTACTTC
CAWTSRSNNYEQYF
>TRBV30|NA|NA|TRBJ1-3
TGTGCCTGGAGTGTTGGGGACGCTGGAAACACCATATATTTT
CAWSVGDAGNTIYF
>TRBV7-2|NA|few|TRBJ2-5
TGTGCCAGCAGCTTAGGAGCAGGGGAAGAGACCCAGTACTTC
CASSLGAGEETQYF
>TRBV5-1|TRBD1|NA|TRBJ1-6
TGCGCCAGCAGCCCGACAGCAAGGACAGGGGTTAATTCACCCCTCCACTTT
CASSPTARTGVNSPLHF
>TRBV7-9|NA|once|TRBJ2-3
TGTGCCAGCAGCTCCGCGATAGGTACGCAGTATTTT
CASSSAIGTQYF
>TRBV19|TRBD1|NA|TRBJ1-2
TGTGCCAGTAGGCGCCTCCGGGACAGGGGAGCCTCTAACTATGGCTACACCTTC
CASRRLRDRGASNYGYTF
>TRBV30|NA|NA|TRBJ1-2
TGTGCCTGGACCACCAAAGGGGCTGAAGGCTACACCTTC
CAWTTKGAEGYTF
>TRBV7-9|NA|NA|TRBJ2-1
TGTGCCAGCAGCATAGGGGTGGGGGCAGGGAGCTCCTACAATGAGCAGTTCTTC
CASSIGVGAGSSYNEQFF
>TRBV20-1|NA|NA|TRBJ2-6
TGCAGTGCTAGGCGCGGGGCCGACTCTGGGGCCAACGTCCTGACTTTC
CSARRGADSGANVLTF
>TRBV29-1|NA|NA|TRBJ2-7
TGCAGCGGGGGGCCCTACGAGCAGTACTTC
CSGGPYEQYF
>TRBV6-5|NA|NA|TRBJ2-5
TGTGCCAGCAGTTCATCCCTTTTGCGGGGGCCCCAAGAGACCCAGTACTTC
CASSSSLLRGPQETQYF
>TRBV6-1|NA|NA|TRBJ1-6
TGTGCCAGCAGTGAAGGTTTCATAGCCTTT
CASSEGFIAF
>TRBV5-5|NA|NA|TRBJ1-2
TGTGCCAGCAGTTTCGCACCCAACTATGGCTACACCTTC
CASSFAPNYGYTF
>TRBV6-5|NA|NA|TRBJ1-1
TGTGCCAGCAGTTCTGATCTAGTTGAAGCTTTCTTT
CASSSDLVEAFF
>TRBV20-1|NA|large|TRBJ2-3
TGCAGTGCTAGAGATCCCCTGTTAGCCCCCAGGGGTGTGGATACGCAGTATTTT
CSARDPLLAPRGVDTQYF
>TRBV18|TRBD1|few|TRBJ2-1
TGTGCCAGCTCACCAGTCGGGACAGGGGCTACTGAGCAGTTCTTC
CASSPVGTGATEQFF